Listed below are T cell receptor beta chains from one sample, sequenced in a study of cytomegalovirus exposure and HLA in healthy donors. The protocol was immunoSEQ multiplex PCR, while the TCRdb copy is restricted to in-frame clones and leaves out a portion. The repertoire consists of over 150,000 clones, with 68% occurring once and the leading ten covering over 1.2%. The sample consisted of PBMCs. Receptor source: a man aged 50 to 60 in good health and CMV-seronegative. CDR3s include the opening cysteine and the closing phenylalanine or tryptophan. D genes are given only for firm matches. Clone size is stated in some rows and not others, as once, few, many or a class when expanded.

-	TRBV5-4	TRBD2	TRBJ2-5	TGTGCCAGCAGCACGGGGAGGGCATCAGAGACCCAGTACTTC	CASSTGRASETQYF
-	TRBV7-2	TRBD1	TRBJ2-7	TGTGCCAGCAGCCCGGGCAACAGGGGGTACGAGCAGTACTTC	CASSPGNRGYEQYF
-	TRBV4-3	-	TRBJ2-5	TGCGCCAGCCCTAAGGGGGGGCAGGAAGAGACCCAGTACTTC	CASPKGGQEETQYF
-	TRBV2	-	TRBJ2-5	TGTGCCAGCATTCCGTACCAAGAGACCCAGTACTTC	CASIPYQETQYF
few	TRBV11-1	TRBD1	TRBJ2-1	TGTGCCAGCAGCTTACGAAACAGGGGGCACGAGCAGTTCTTC	CASSLRNRGHEQFF
-	TRBV6-5	TRBD2	TRBJ2-5	TGTGCCAGCAGTTACTCGGTAGCGGGGGGCCAAGAGACCCAGTACTTC	CASSYSVAGGQETQYF
-	TRBV6-1	-	TRBJ1-5	TGTGCCAGCAGTGCACAGGGAAGCAATCAGCCCCAGCATTTT	CASSAQGSNQPQHF
-	TRBV23-1	-	TRBJ1-5	TGCGCCAGCACCCTCGGGGGGGCAGCCCAGCATTTT	CASTLGGAAQHF
few	TRBV5-4	-	TRBJ1-6	TGTGCCAGCAGCTTGGAAAGGGGTCAAAATTCACCCCTCCACTTT	CASSLERGQNSPLHF
-	TRBV11-3	-	TRBJ2-7	TGTGCCAGCAGCCTGGCGGGCTACGAGCAGTACTTC	CASSLAGYEQYF
-	TRBV6-5	-	TRBJ1-4	TGTGCCAGCAGGTCGACAGGTCGTCGAGAAAAACTGTTTTTT	CASRSTGRREKLFF
-	TRBV5-5	-	TRBJ2-5	TGTGCCAGCAGCTTGAAAGCCGAGACCCAGTACTTC	CASSLKAETQYF
-	TRBV6-5	-	TRBJ1-5	TGTGCCAGCAGTTACATGGGCGATCAGCCCCAGCATTTT	CASSYMGDQPQHF
-	TRBV5-8	TRBD1	TRBJ1-2	TGTGCCAGCAGCCAGGGACAGGCCGGGGGCACCTTC	CASSQGQAGGTF
-	TRBV5-1	TRBD2	TRBJ2-5	TGCGCCAGCAGCTTGAGAGCTAGCGGGGGGGAGGAGACCCAGTACTTC	CASSLRASGGEETQYF
-	TRBV7-2	TRBD2	TRBJ2-7	TGTGCCAGCAGCGCCTCGGGGTTAGCGGGGGGGTACGAGCAGTACTTC	CASSASGLAGGYEQYF
-	TRBV6-1	-	TRBJ2-7	TGTGCCAGCAATTCGTGGGCGGGGGAGCAGTACTTC	CASNSWAGEQYF
-	TRBV10-3	TRBD2	TRBJ2-7	TGTGCCATCAGTGAGGGAGCGGGGGGCTCCTACGAGCAGTACTTC	CAISEGAGGSYEQYF
-	TRBV7-7	TRBD1	TRBJ2-5	TGTGCCAGCAGCCTCCCAGGGGGTGAGACCCAGTACTTC	CASSLPGGETQYF